These 3 T cell receptor beta chains were all obtained from the same sample, sequenced in a study of shared clonotypes between healthy human individuals. Repertoires were generated with immunoSEQ multiplex PCR, while TCRdb's copy carries only in-frame clones and drops some. This sample has about 1.5 million clones, with over 95% found just once. The sample comprised naive CD4+ T cells sorted from blood. As for subset: CD45RA+ positively selected. The origin of the receptors is a man aged 30 to 39 in good health.

V is TRBV10-3 and J is TRBJ1-1; a possible D gene is TRBD1 (6 bases). Germline CDR1 reads ENHRY; CDR2 reads SYGVKD. Trimming shortened V by 4 bases and J by 5 bases, and 14 bases separated the two germline ends. This CDR3 has 14 residues. The CDR3 region has the DNA TGTGCCATCAGTGCTTCGGGGGGCCATACTGAAGCTTTCTTT. Its protein is CAISASGGHTEAFF.

The V and J genes are TRBV5-4 and TRBJ2-3, with TRBD2 matching over 8 bases. The germline CDR1 and CDR2 sequences are SGHNT and YYREEE (reference sequence). The CDR3 has 17 amino acids. V trimming: 2 bases; J trimming: 4 bases; junction bases outside the gene matches: 12. The CDR3 here is CASSFPRGGGGPDTQYF. The CDR3 DNA reads TGTGCCAGCAGCTTCCCTCGGGGGGGTGGGGGACCAGATACGCAGTATTTT.

This chain connects TRBV25-1 to TRBJ2-1; D call uncertain. This CDR3 is 13 amino acids long. The germline V gene encodes CDR1 MGHDK and CDR2 SYGVNS. V was shortened by 6 bases and J by 0 bases, with 6 bases between the two germline ends. The CDR3, as DNA: TGTGCCAGCAGACTTAGCTCCTACAATGAGCAGTTCTTC. As protein: CASRLSSYNEQFF.